This T cell receptor beta chain is from a study of early T cells in non-severe SARS-CoV-2 infection. Study background: It was bulk RNA from unsorted whole blood that was sequenced, and the chains were unpaired.

Overall study results and limits: Using VDJdb, the matching emphasized anti-spike CD8 responses while missing private and CD4 specificities.

With regard to this clonotype: Antigen unknown.

Unique molecular identifier tags were affixed to discrete cDNA molecules. Via MiXCR, TCRdb re-called the 5' RACE reads, giving one row per CDR3 protein. This sample has 55,000 to 65,000 distinct CDR3 sequences; approximately 16% occur once, and the top ten carry 4.1%. This sample comprised whole blood, obtained at baseline. This sequence originates from an adult who was a healthcare worker with PCR-confirmed SARS-CoV-2 infection or an uninfected control (not recorded which).

The CDR3 sequence is CSVQTGLGPANEQFF. In DNA, the CDR3 is TGCAGCGTCCAGACGGGGCTAGGACCAGCCAATGAGCAGTTCTTC. The chain is built from TRBV29-1 and TRBJ2-1; D may be TRBD1 or TRBD2 (5 bases each). V lost 6 bases, J lost 6 bases, and 21 bases lay in between. The CDR3 has 15 amino acids. The germline V gene encodes CDR1 SQVTM and CDR2 ANQGSEA.